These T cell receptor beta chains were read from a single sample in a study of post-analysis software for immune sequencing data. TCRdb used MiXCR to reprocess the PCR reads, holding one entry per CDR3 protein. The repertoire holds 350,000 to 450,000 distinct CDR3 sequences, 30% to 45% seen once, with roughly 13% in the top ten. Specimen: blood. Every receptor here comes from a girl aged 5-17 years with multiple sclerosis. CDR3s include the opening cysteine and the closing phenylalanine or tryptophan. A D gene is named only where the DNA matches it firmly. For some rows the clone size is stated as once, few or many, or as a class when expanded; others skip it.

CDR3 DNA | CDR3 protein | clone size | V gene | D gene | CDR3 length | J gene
TGTGCCTGGAGTCCCGGGACACTGGAAACCCTCCACTTT | CAWSPGTLETLHF | . | TRBV30 | . | 13 | TRBJ1-6
TGTGCCAGCAGCCACCTATACTCAGTTTTGGGAGATACGCAGTATTTT | CASSHLYSVLGDTQYF | . | TRBV7-9 | . | 16 | TRBJ2-3
TGTGCCAGCAGCTTAGGGGGACAGGGGATTACAGATACGCAGTATTTT | CASSLGGQGITDTQYF | few | TRBV7-6 | TRBD1 | 16 | TRBJ2-3
TGTGCCAGCAGCCCGTATGGGACAGGGACCACTGAAGCTTTCTTT | CASSPYGTGTTEAFF | few | TRBV7-8 | TRBD1 | 15 | TRBJ1-1
TGCGCCAGCAGCCCGGCGAACTATTTCTCCTACGAGCAGTACTTC | CASSPANYFSYEQYF | . | TRBV5-1 | . | 15 | TRBJ2-7
TGCAGTGCTCGGGACCTGCATGAGCAGTTCTTC | CSARDLHEQFF | few | TRBV20-1 | . | 11 | TRBJ2-1
TGTGCCATCCCCCAGAGGGGGAAGGAGGACACCGGGGAGCTGTTTTTT | CAIPQRGKEDTGELFF | few | TRBV10-3 | . | 16 | TRBJ2-2
TGTGCCAGCAGCCAAAGTGACTTATTAGCCAAAAACATTCAGTACTTC | CASSQSDLLAKNIQYF | . | TRBV3-1 | . | 16 | TRBJ2-4
TGTGCCAGCAGCTCGCTAGCGGGGGCCTACGAGCAGTACTTC | CASSSLAGAYEQYF | few | TRBV7-9 | TRBD2 | 14 | TRBJ2-7
TGTGCCACCAGCCCGCTTGGGGGTGCTGGGGCCAACGTCCTGACTTTC | CATSPLGGAGANVLTF | . | TRBV15 | . | 16 | TRBJ2-6
TGCAGCGTTGCTGGACAGGGCTACTATGGCTACACCTTC | CSVAGQGYYGYTF | few | TRBV29-1 | TRBD1 | 13 | TRBJ1-2
TGCAGTGCCCCGGGCCCTTACAGGGGCGGCTATGGCTACACCTTC | CSAPGPYRGGYGYTF | . | TRBV20-1 | TRBD1 | 15 | TRBJ1-2
TGCAGTGCACTCCCTGTCCGGGCGGGTAGCTCCTACAATGAGCAGTTCTTC | CSALPVRAGSSYNEQFF | . | TRBV20-1 | . | 17 | TRBJ2-1
TGCGCCAGCAGCTGGACAGGGGGCGGATTGGTGGGCACAGATACGCAGTATTTT | CASSWTGGGLVGTDTQYF | many | TRBV5-1 | TRBD1 | 18 | TRBJ2-3
TGTGCCAGCAGCTTAAATTCACAGGGCAATGGCTACACCTTC | CASSLNSQGNGYTF | . | TRBV11-2 | . | 14 | TRBJ1-2
TGTGCCAGCAGGAAGGGGGACAGGGGCTACGAGCAGTACTTC | CASRKGDRGYEQYF | . | TRBV2 | TRBD1 | 14 | TRBJ2-7
TGCGCCAGCAGCTTTTGGACAGGGATAGACGATAACTATGGCTACACCTTC | CASSFWTGIDDNYGYTF | . | TRBV4-1 | TRBD1 | 17 | TRBJ1-2
TGCGCCAGCAGCTTGGCCGTAGGAGGACCGGGGGGGCAGTATTTT | CASSLAVGGPGGQYF | . | TRBV5-1 | TRBD2 | 15 | TRBJ2-3
TGCAGTGCATTCGGGGGCTCCTACGAGCAGTACTTC | CSAFGGSYEQYF | few | TRBV20-1 | . | 12 | TRBJ2-7
TGTGCCAGCAGCTCGAGGACGGCTTGGGGTAAGCAGTTCTTC | CASSSRTAWGKQFF | . | TRBV7-9 | . | 14 | TRBJ2-1
TGTGCCAGCAGCCCGGGACTCTCTGGCAATGAGCAGTTCTTC | CASSPGLSGNEQFF | . | TRBV3-1 | . | 14 | TRBJ2-1
TGTGCCAGCAGTATGGGAGACTATGGCTACACCTTC | CASSMGDYGYTF | . | TRBV6-6 | . | 12 | TRBJ1-2
TGTGCCAGCAGTGACTCGGTACAGGGAGGCACCGGGGAGCTGTTTTTT | CASSDSVQGGTGELFF | few | TRBV6-4 | . | 16 | TRBJ2-2